This T cell receptor beta chain stems from a study of patients and donors after allogeneic stem cell transplantation. Looked up from germline, CDR1 is SGHRS and CDR2 is YFSETQ. V was clipped by 2 bases and J by 6 bases; unmatched bases: 2. There are 14 residues in the CDR3. The sample holds many counts of this clonotype. TCRdb recomputed calls from the RT-PCR reads with MiXCR, one row per CDR3 protein. The top ten clones hold roughly 10% of a sample with a few hundred thousand distinct CDR3 sequences, 13% to 15% of them seen once. The sample comprised blood, either unsorted or a sorted T cell fraction (not recorded which). The chain joins TRBV5-1 to TRBJ1-6; 7 bases match TRBD1. This TCR came from a human donor who was either an allogeneic HSCT recipient or a stem cell or donor lymphocyte infusion donor (not recorded which). It is not recorded whose cells these are; they may come from a transplant donor. The CDR3 loop is CASSFKGANSPLHF. DNA of the CDR3: TGCGCCAGCAGCTTTAAGGGGGCTAATTCACCCCTCCACTTT.